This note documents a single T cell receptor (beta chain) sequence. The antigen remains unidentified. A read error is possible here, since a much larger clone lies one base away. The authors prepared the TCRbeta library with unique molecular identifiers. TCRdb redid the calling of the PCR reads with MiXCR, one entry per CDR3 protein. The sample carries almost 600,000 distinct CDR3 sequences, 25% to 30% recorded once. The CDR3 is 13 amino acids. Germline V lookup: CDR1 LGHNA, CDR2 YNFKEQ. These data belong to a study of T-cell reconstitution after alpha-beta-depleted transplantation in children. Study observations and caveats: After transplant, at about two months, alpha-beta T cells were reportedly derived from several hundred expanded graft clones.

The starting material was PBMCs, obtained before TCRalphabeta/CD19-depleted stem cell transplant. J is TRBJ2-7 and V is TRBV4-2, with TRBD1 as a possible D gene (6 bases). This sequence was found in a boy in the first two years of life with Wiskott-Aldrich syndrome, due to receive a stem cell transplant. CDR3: CASTTGSSYDQYF. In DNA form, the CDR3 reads TGTGCCAGCACCACAGGGTCGAGCTACGACCAGTACTTC.